A single sample gave rise to the 21 T cell receptor beta chains below, sequenced in a study of T-cell reconstitution after alpha-beta-depleted transplantation in children (dated by TCRdb to between 2015 and 2016). The library was prepared using PCR. Sequencing was performed on an Illumina HiSeq 2500. To normalize quantification of the TCRbeta repertoire, the TCR libraries were built with molecular barcoding that relied on unique molecular identifiers. TCRdb cleaned the public reads at Q25 with fastp, built clones with MiXCR and kept in-frame beta chains. Rows merge per CDR3 protein into single entries with the most common DNA and genes. Recorded for this sample are approximately 630,000 distinct CDR3 sequences; less than 15% of them occurred a single time. The ten largest make up 0.79% of the sample. This sample's treatment or condition label indicates: allogeneic hematopoietic cell transplantation with graft depleted of TCRalphabeta T cells and CD19 B cells.

The specimen comprised PBMCs, sampled before TCRalphabeta/CD19-depleted stem cell transplant. The source is a girl aged 2 to 10 with congenital amegakaryocytic thrombocytopenia, due to receive a stem cell transplant.

This clonotype was counted ten times or more. The rearrangement links TRBV18 to TRBJ2-5, with D maybe TRBD1 (6 bases). The CDR3 is made up of 14 amino acids. V lost 3 bases and J 7 bases, leaving 15 bases between the germline ends. CDR1 is KGHSH, CDR2 LQKENI, per germline. The CDR3 spells CASSPGHLDVTQYF. CDR3 sequence (DNA): TGTGCCAGCTCACCGGGACATCTGGACGTGACCCAGTACTTC. Looking up the rest from reference TRBV18 and TRBJ2-5 gives the full variable domain: NAGVMQNPRHLVRRRGQEARLRCSPMKGHSHVYWYRQLPEEGLKFMVYLQKENIIDESGMPKERFSAEFPKEGPSILRIQQVVRGDSAAYFCASSPGHLDVTQYFGPGTRLLVL.

In its sample, this clonotype was seen a few times. The rearrangement uses TRBV30 and TRBJ2-3; no clear D. Germline-derived CDR1 and CDR2 are GTSNPN and SVGIG (reference sequence). Trimming removed 2 bases at V and 8 bases at J, with 17 bases between. The CDR3 covers 14 residues. CDR3 nucleotides: TGTGCCTGGAGTAGTCTCCGAACGTCGGTTACGCAGTATTTT. It yields the protein CAWSSLRTSVTQYF.

This clonotype was found many times. The chain carries TRBV7-3 and TRBJ2-1; 9 nucleotides match TRBD1. Germline-derived CDR1 and CDR2 are SGHTA and FQGTGA. CDR3 size: 15 residues. J lost 7 bases, V lost 4 bases, and 8 bases had no gene match. This chain's CDR3 is CASSSDRGEWNEQFF. CDR3 in DNA: TGTGCCAGCAGCTCGGACAGGGGCGAGTGGAATGAGCAGTTCTTC.

There are a few counts of this clonotype. The chain has TRBV12-3 or TRBV12-4 and TRBJ1-1, with TRBD1 matching 8 bases. V gave up 2 bases and J gave up 7 bases; unmatched junction bases: 3. The CDR3 sequence is 13 residues long. The CDR3 region has the DNA TGTGCCAGCAGTTTATTCGACAGGGGTGAAGCTTTCTTT. Residues: CASSLFDRGEAFF.

The J gene is TRBJ2-1, the V gene TRBV10-2; 9 nucleotides match TRBD2. Per germline, CDR1 WSHSY and CDR2 SAAADI. V was pared by 3 bases and J by 5 bases, with 14 bases of the junction left unmatched. The CDR3 has 18 residues. CDR3 nucleotides: TGCGCCAGCAGTGATCCCCCTAGCGGGGCCGCAGGCCACAATGAGCAGTTCTTC. Its translation: CASSDPPSGAAGHNEQFF.

The sample holds a few counts of this clonotype. The V gene is TRBV7-9, the J gene TRBJ2-2; 9 bases agree with TRBD2. In germline, CDR1 is SEHNR, CDR2 FQNEAQ (reference sequence). The CDR3 has 15 amino acids. J gave up 9 bases and V 7 bases, and 12 bases lay outside the gene matches. This CDR3 reads CASTPAEREDRELFF. The CDR3 DNA reads TGTGCCAGCACCCCTGCGGAGCGGGAGGACCGGGAGCTGTTTTTT. The variable domain in full, with the rest retrieved from reference TRBV7-9 and TRBJ2-2, is DTGVSQNPRHKITKRGQNVTFRCDPISEHNRLYWYRQTLGQGPEFLTYFQNEAQLEKSRLLSDRFSAERPKGSFSTLEIQRTEQGDSAMYLCASTPAEREDRELFFGEGSRLTVL.

This clonotype has a handful of counts. This chain joins TRBV9 and TRBJ1-2, with a tentative D call TRBD1 (5 bases). The CDR3 sequence is 16 residues long. In germline, CDR1 is SGDLS, CDR2 YYNGEE. V gave up 4 bases and J gave up 7 bases, with 23 bases separating them. The CDR3 loop is CASSSHEAGPGGGYTF. DNA for the CDR3: TGTGCCAGCAGCTCCCACGAGGCGGGGCCAGGAGGTGGCTACACCTTC.

This clonotype was counted ten times or more. The rearrangement joins TRBV7-2 to TRBJ2-7, with 12 bases lining up with TRBD2. The CDR3 extends over 15 amino acids. CDR1 and CDR2 (germline): SGHTA, FQGNSA. Trimming cost V 5 bases and J 2 bases; bases outside gene matches: 4. The CDR3: CASSGRLAGAYEQYF. The CDR3 region has the DNA TGTGCCAGCAGCGGACGACTAGCGGGGGCCTACGAGCAGTACTTC.

This clonotype appeared many times. The V call is TRBV15, the J call TRBJ2-3; D gene ambiguous. Germline CDR1 reads LNHNV; CDR2 reads YYDKDF (reference sequence). V lost 0 bases and J 1 base, leaving 5 bases between the germline ends. There are 14 residues in the CDR3. The CDR3 loop reads CATSRDWRTDTQYF. CDR3 bases: TGTGCCACCAGCAGAGATTGGCGCACAGATACGCAGTATTTT.

This clonotype was seen more than once but under ten times. This chain links TRBV29-1 with TRBJ2-5; D not resolved. Germline V gives CDR1 SQVTM, CDR2 ANQGSEA. CDR3 length equals 13 residues. Trimming pared 6 bases from V and 1 base from J, leaving 12 bases between. The CDR3 loop reads CSVDLPGQETQYF. The CDR3 DNA reads as TGCAGCGTGGACCTGCCGGGCCAAGAGACCCAGTACTTC.

The chain combines TRBV7-8 with TRBJ1-4; D uncertain. This CDR3 comprises 18 residues. The V gene lost 2 bases and the J gene lost 3 bases, with 19 bases spanning the gap. Looked up from germline, CDR1 is SGHVS and CDR2 is FQNEAQ. DNA for the CDR3: TGTGCCAGCAGCTTAATTCAAGGCTCCCTCGTGGCTAATGAAAAACTGTTTTTT. Translating gives CASSLIQGSLVANEKLFF.

This clonotype was found many times. CDR3 sequence reads: CASEGGAKNTGELFF. DNA of the CDR3: TGTGCCAGCGAGGGAGGGGCGAAGAACACCGGGGAGCTGTTTTTT. V gene TRBV12-3 or TRBV12-4 combines with J gene TRBJ2-2; TRBD2 aligns across 7 bases. The CDR3 runs to 15 residues. The trim removed 8 bases at V and 1 base at J, leaving 7 bases unmatched.

About this clonotype: Just one base apart from a much larger clone, this may be a read error. This chain joins TRBV2 and TRBJ2-1; TRBD2 aligns across 13 bases. Germline V gene sequence: CDR1 SNHLY, CDR2 FYNNEI. This CDR3 region has 16 residues. V dropped 6 bases and J dropped 6; count of bases not matched to a gene: 8. The CDR3 bases are TGTGCCAGCAGCCGCCCACTAGCGGGAGGGGTCAATGAGCAGTTCTTC. This gives the protein CASSRPLAGGVNEQFF.

The chain employs TRBV5-1 and TRBJ2-2; D is uncertain. V lost 2 bases and J 4 bases, leaving 12 bases between the germline ends. CDR1 and CDR2 (germline): SGHRS, YFSETQ. This CDR3 contains 15 residues. CDR3 bases: TGCGCCAGCAGCTTAGGTGGGCGAGGCACCGGGGAGCTGTTTTTT. It codes for CASSLGGRGTGELFF.

This clonotype was found a few times. V and J are TRBV20-1 and TRBJ1-5; TRBD1 agrees at 8 bases. CDR1 is DFQATT, CDR2 SNEGSKA, per germline (reference sequence). The CDR3 has 11 amino acids. J lost 12 bases, V lost 5 bases, and 6 bases had no gene match. CDR3 sequence: CSAPTQGGQHF. CDR3 sequence (DNA): TGCAGTGCTCCGACACAGGGGGGCCAGCATTTT.

The chain links TRBV5-1 to TRBJ2-3; D is uncertain. V lost 3 bases to trimming and J lost 5 bases, with 13 bases between them. The CDR3 runs to 14 residues. Germline V lookup: CDR1 SGHRS, CDR2 YFSETQ. The CDR3 sequence: CASSSSPVRDTQYF. For the CDR3, the DNA is TGCGCCAGCAGCTCGTCACCAGTTAGAGATACGCAGTATTTT.

This clonotype was detected many times. CDR3: CSVRQKETQYF. DNA for the CDR3: TGCAGCGTGCGACAGAAAGAGACCCAGTACTTC. The genes are TRBV29-1 and TRBJ2-5; D may be TRBD1 (5 bases). CDR1 and CDR2 from the germline V gene are SQVTM and ANQGSEA. The length of the CDR3 is 11 residues. Trimming removed 6 bases from V and 3 bases from J, with 8 bases in between.

This clonotype was observed a handful of times. The chain carries TRBV5-1 and TRBJ2-1; D is ambiguous. The V gene lost 5 bases and the J gene lost 2 bases, with 11 bases spanning the gap. Germline CDR1 and CDR2: SGHRS and YFSETQ. This CDR3 has 14 amino acids. CDR3 nucleotides: TGCGCCAGCAGGAAAAGAAGCCCCTACAATGAGCAGTTCTTC. It encodes CASRKRSPYNEQFF. Full variable domain (missing parts from reference TRBV5-1 and TRBJ2-1): KAGVTQTPRYLIKTRGQQVTLSCSPISGHRSVSWYQQTPGQGLQFLFEYFSETQRNKGNFPGRFSGRQFSNSRSEMNVSTLELGDSALYLCASRKRSPYNEQFFGPGTRLTVL.

This rearrangement joins TRBV12-3 or TRBV12-4 to TRBJ2-2; D call uncertain. Trimming removed 2 bases at V and 7 bases at J, with 5 bases between. CDR3 length equals 12 residues. CDR3 residues: CASSLKDGELFF. CDR3 nucleotides: TGTGCCAGCAGTTTAAAGGACGGGGAGCTGTTTTTT.

In this sample, this clonotype turned up many times. CDR3 in DNA: TGCGCCAGCAGCTTGGTTGGTAGCGGGAGTGCGGGGGAGCAGTTCTTC. Amino acids: CASSLVGSGSAGEQFF. The rearrangement uses TRBV5-1 and TRBJ2-1; 9 bases line up with TRBD2. V shed 0 bases, J shed 10 bases, and the junction held 11 bases outside the gene matches. Looked up from germline, CDR1 is SGHRS and CDR2 is YFSETQ. This CDR3 region has 16 residues. The full variable domain, with the rest looked up from reference TRBV5-1 and TRBJ2-1, is KAGVTQTPRYLIKTRGQQVTLSCSPISGHRSVSWYQQTPGQGLQFLFEYFSETQRNKGNFPGRFSGRQFSNSRSEMNVSTLELGDSALYLCASSLVGSGSAGEQFFGPGTRLTVL.

This clonotype was counted a few times. The chain has TRBV20-1 and TRBJ1-1; D remains ambiguous. The CDR3 consists of 12 residues. Germline CDR1 and CDR2: DFQATT and SNEGSKA (reference sequence). Trimming took 6 bases from V and 3 from J, leaving 11 bases between them. The CDR3 DNA follows: TGCAGTGCCTCCCATACCGACACTGAAGCTTTCTTT. Translated, it gives CSASHTDTEAFF.